A single sample gave rise to the 31 T cell receptor beta chains below, sequenced in a study of T cell repertoires in cytomegalovirus infection. These TCRs are of unknown antigen specificity. TCRdb re-called the reads through MiXCR, storing one row per CDR3 protein. This sample carries approximately 1,000,000 distinct CDR3 sequences, roughly 30% of them seen once, and the ten largest clones take under 15%. The sequenced sample was cultured CD8+ T cells from PBMCs, obtained from culture after CMV antigen stimulation. The receptors originated from a human donor in good health (CMV status not recorded). Some clones in this sample may be carry-over from other donors' samples.

This clonotype has only a few counts. The genes are TRBV10-3 and TRBJ2-5, with TRBD2 matching over 13 bases. Germline assignment: CDR1 ENHRY and CDR2 SYGVKD. The CDR3 is made up of 15 amino acids. Trimming at V came to 3 bases and at J to 5 bases, leaving 3 bases not matched to a gene. The CDR3 loop is CAISELAGGRETQYF. The CDR3 nucleotides are TGTGCCATCAGTGAACTAGCGGGGGGGCGGGAGACCCAGTACTTC.

In this sample, this clonotype turned up once. This chain uses TRBV27 with TRBJ1-5; the D is unclear. Per the germline V gene, CDR1 is MNHEY and CDR2 is SMNVEV (reference sequence). This CDR3 is 12 amino acids long. V was cut by 7 bases and J by 6 bases, with 10 bases left in between. The CDR3 is CASMRWGQPQHF. CDR3 in DNA: TGTGCCAGCATGAGGTGGGGTCAGCCCCAGCATTTT.

This rearrangement joins TRBV11-1 to TRBJ2-7; D perhaps matches TRBD2 (6 bases). Germline CDR1 SGHAT, CDR2 FQDESV (reference sequence). CDR3 length: 13 residues. Trimming cost V 8 bases and J 6 bases, with 17 bases left between them. The CDR3: CASGAGPVFEQYF. The CDR3 DNA reads as TGTGCCAGCGGGGCGGGACCGGTCTTCGAGCAGTACTTC.

This chain joins TRBV6-1 and TRBJ2-7, with 7 bases aligning to TRBD1. V lost 8 bases to trimming and J lost 3 bases; unmatched junction nucleotides: 10. Germline V gene lookup returns CDR1 MNHNS and CDR2 SASEGT. The CDR3 is made up of 14 amino acids. CDR3 bases: TGTGCCAGCGGGGAATACAGGGGAATCTACGAGCAGTACGTC. This sequence encodes CASGEYRGIYEQYV.

The rearrangement uses TRBV25-1 and TRBJ1-2, with no clear D. V was cut by 1 base and J by 7 bases, with 13 bases left in between. The CDR3 length is 14 residues. Germline V gene data show CDR1 as MGHDK and CDR2 as SYGVNS. CDR3 residues: CASSEWGSISGYTF. The CDR3 DNA sequence: TGTGCCAGCAGTGAATGGGGATCTATCTCTGGCTACACCTTC.

J is TRBJ2-3 and V is TRBV4-2, with TRBD2 identical over 8 bases. J was trimmed by 6 bases and V by 3 bases; bases with no gene match: 20. Germline values: CDR1 LGHNA, CDR2 YNFKEQ. The CDR3 totals 19 residues. The CDR3 nucleotides are TGTGCCAGCAGCCAGTCTGGGACTAGTTCGATGCAGGGGACCGATACGCAGTATTTT. As protein: CASSQSGTSSMQGTDTQYF.

The V gene is TRBV28, the J gene TRBJ2-6; D unclear. This CDR3 is 17 amino acids long. V lost 6 bases, J lost 0 bases, and 15 bases lay in between. The germline V gene encodes CDR1 MDHEN and CDR2 SYDVKM. The CDR3 nucleotides are TGTGCCAGCAGCCGATACGGATCGAACTCTGGGGCCAACGTCCTGACTTTC. This gives the protein CASSRYGSNSGANVLTF.

This clonotype was recorded at least ten times. This chain uses TRBV7-6 with TRBJ2-1; D might be TRBD1 (5 bases). The CDR3 is 13 residues long. Germline CDR1 and CDR2: SGHVS and FNYEAQ. V lost 4 bases to trimming and J lost 7 bases, with 11 bases between them. The CDR3 DNA reads as TGTGCCAGCAGCTCCCGACACAGGAATGAGCAGTTCTTC. Translation: CASSSRHRNEQFF. The whole variable domain, remainder taken from reference TRBV7-6 and TRBJ2-1, is GAGVSQSPRYKVTKRGQDVALRCDPISGHVSLYWYRQALGQGPEFLTYFNYEAQQDKSGLPNDRFSAERPEGSISTLTIQRTEQRDSAMYRCASSSRHRNEQFFGPGTRLTVL.

There are a few counts of this clonotype. The chain has TRBV7-9 and TRBJ2-7; 7 bases are shared with TRBD1. Germline CDR1 is SEHNR and CDR2 is FQNEAQ (reference sequence). The junction had 15 bases not matched to a gene; V was cut back by 5 bases and J by 5 bases. CDR3 length: 16 amino acids. In nucleotides, the CDR3 is TGTGCCAGCAGCATAGGATGGGGGACAGAAAGAGACGAGCAGTACTTC. Residues: CASSIGWGTERDEQYF.

This clonotype was seen repeatedly, ten times or more. The V call is TRBV7-2, the J call TRBJ2-7; D uncertain. The germline CDR1 and CDR2 sequences are SGHTA and FQGNSA. The CDR3 is 10 amino acids. V was trimmed by 8 bases and J by 2 bases, leaving 4 bases between them. The DNA of the CDR3 is TGTGCCAGCGGAACCTACGAGCAGTACGTC. It specifies CASGTYEQYV.

Remarks on this clonotype: A read error may produce the germline difference seen at one junction end. The rearrangement links TRBV19 to TRBJ2-1; 13 nucleotides align to TRBD2. Germline lookup yields CDR1 LNHDA and CDR2 SQIVND (reference sequence). The CDR3 extends over 16 amino acids. The CDR3 loop reads CVSSRSLAGGRNEQFF. CDR3 sequence (DNA): TGTGTCAGTAGTAGGTCACTAGCGGGGGGGCGCAATGAGCAGTTCTTC.

Ten or more counts support this clonotype. The V and J genes are TRBV7-9 and TRBJ1-5; TRBD1 agrees at 10 bases. Germline CDR1 reads SEHNR; CDR2 reads FQNEAQ (reference sequence). J was trimmed by 3 bases and V by 7 bases; bases with no gene match: 3. This CDR3 spans 14 amino acids. The CDR3 spells CASKGTGANQPQHF. The CDR3 region has the DNA TGTGCCAGCAAAGGGACAGGGGCCAATCAGCCCCAGCATTTT.

This clonotype was detected a few times. The chain has TRBV6-2 or TRBV6-3 and TRBJ1-1, with D perhaps TRBD1 (5 bases). This CDR3 region has 12 residues. Between the trimmed V and J ends, which lost 6 bases and 7 bases, there was a span of 12 bases. Germline CDR1 reads MNHEY; CDR2 reads SVGEGT. CDR3 amino acids: CASREGRNEAFF. CDR3 bases: TGTGCCAGCAGGGAGGGACGGAATGAAGCTTTCTTT.

This CDR3 reads CASSSRVWGSGETQYF. CDR3 DNA: TGTGCCAGCAGTTCAAGGGTATGGGGATCGGGAGAGACCCAGTACTTC. The chain recombines TRBV6-1 with TRBJ2-5; D is unresolved. In germline, CDR1 is MNHNS, CDR2 SASEGT. Trimming left V 5 bases short and J 4 bases short, with 20 bases between. CDR3 length: 16 amino acids.

This clonotype has just a few counts. The rearrangement joins TRBV5-6 to TRBJ2-4; TRBD1 or TRBD2 may be the D gene (5 bases each). The CDR3 is made up of 16 amino acids. Germline CDR1 SGHDT, CDR2 YYEEEE. V was clipped by 3 bases and J by 4 bases, with 17 bases between them. CDR3 loop: CASSSYPTGPKNIQYF. Here the CDR3 DNA reads TGTGCCAGCAGCTCATACCCAACGGGACCTAAAAACATTCAGTACTTC.

A few counts support this clonotype. The chain links TRBV19 to TRBJ1-1; D is undetermined. This CDR3 comprises 13 residues. V shed 5 bases and J shed 1 base, with 8 bases lying between them. The germline V gene has CDR1 LNHDA and CDR2 SQIVND (reference sequence). The CDR3 region is CASSVTPNTEAFF. DNA of the CDR3: TGTGCCAGTAGTGTGACACCGAACACTGAAGCTTTCTTT.

The V gene is TRBV19, the J gene TRBJ2-3; 7 nucleotides align to TRBD1. The ends lost 5 bases at V and 1 base at J; junction bases unmatched: 9. The CDR3 is made up of 16 amino acids. Germline V gene lookup returns CDR1 LNHDA and CDR2 SQIVND (reference sequence). CDR3 amino acids: CASSQGQALGTDTQYF. The DNA of the CDR3 is TGTGCCAGTAGTCAAGGACAGGCCCTCGGCACAGATACGCAGTATTTT.

This sequence joins TRBV7-9 and TRBJ2-5; D is uncertain. Germline V gives CDR1 SEHNR, CDR2 FQNEAQ (reference sequence). The CDR3 has 14 residues. Trimming removed 0 bases at V and 1 base at J, with 6 bases between. CDR3 sequence: CASSLAQVQETQYF. CDR3 sequence (DNA): TGTGCCAGCAGCTTAGCGCAGGTCCAAGAGACCCAGTACTTC.

V and J are TRBV7-6 and TRBJ2-1; no clear D. This CDR3 spans 19 amino acids. Germline CDR1 and CDR2: SGHVS and FNYEAQ. V was clipped by 5 bases and J by 1 base, with 24 bases between them. The CDR3 sequence is CASSPEPDGKTGSYNEQFF. CDR3 sequence (DNA): TGTGCCAGCAGCCCAGAACCGGACGGCAAGACCGGGTCCTACAATGAGCAGTTCTTC.

This sequence joins TRBV27 and TRBJ1-5, with no clear D. From germline, CDR1 is MNHEY and CDR2 SMNVEV (reference sequence). Trimming left V 6 bases short and J 6 bases short, with 15 bases between. The CDR3 extends over 14 amino acids. In DNA, the CDR3 is TGTGCCAGCAGATCCCGGGAGACCCTTCAGCCCCAGCATTTT. It specifies CASRSRETLQPQHF.

In the case of this clonotype: An end of the junction does not agree with germline; a read error may underlie this. The V gene is TRBV7-4, the J gene TRBJ1-4; 8 bases map to TRBD1. The CDR3 has 14 amino acids. The germline CDR1 and CDR2 sequences are SGHVT and SQSDAQ. CDR3 nucleotides: TGTGCCAGCAGCCTTCAGGGGGCGAGTGAAAATCTGTTTTTT. It specifies CASSLQGASENLFF. Full variable domain (remainder filled in from reference TRBV7-4 and TRBJ1-4): GAGVSQSPRYKVAKRGRDVALRCDSISGHVTLYWYRQTLGQGSEVLTYSQSDAQRDKSGRPSGRFSAERPERSVSTLKIQRTEQGDSAVYLCASSLQGASENLFFGSGTQLSVL.

This chain connects TRBV27 to TRBJ1-3; perhaps TRBD1 as D (6 bases). V lost 2 bases and J 10 bases, leaving 15 bases between the germline ends. CDR1 and CDR2 (germline): MNHEY, SMNVEV (reference sequence). CDR3 length equals 14 residues. The CDR3 nucleotides are TGTGCCAGCAGTTTAGCCCCGTTACAGGGTACCATATATTTT. Amino acids: CASSLAPLQGTIYF.

This clonotype was seen only a few times. The gene calls are TRBV4-1 and TRBJ1-1, with D possibly being TRBD1 (6 bases). This CDR3 is 14 amino acids long. Deletions cut 1 base from V and 5 bases from J, with 11 bases between. Germline CDR1 and CDR2: MGHRA and YSYEKL. This chain's CDR3 is CASSQVGGRTEAFF. The CDR3 DNA reads TGCGCCAGCAGCCAAGTGGGGGGCCGGACTGAAGCTTTCTTT.

This chain uses TRBV7-8 with TRBJ1-1; tentatively, D is TRBD1 (5 bases). This CDR3 is built from 15 residues. Between the trimmed V and J ends, which lost 4 bases and 1 base, there was a span of 13 bases. CDR1 SGHVS and CDR2 FQNEAQ come from the germline V gene. The CDR3 is CASSSRGGGNTEAFF. The CDR3 DNA sequence: TGTGCCAGCAGCTCGCGGGGGGGGGGGAACACTGAAGCTTTCTTT.

This clonotype has just a few counts. V and J are TRBV18 and TRBJ1-4, with D unresolved. The V gene lost 0 bases and the J gene lost 5 bases, with 13 bases spanning the gap. This CDR3 is built from 16 residues. Germline lookup yields CDR1 KGHSH and CDR2 LQKENI. Here the CDR3 reads CASSPPNLPLNEKLFF. Here the CDR3 DNA reads TGTGCCAGCTCACCACCCAATCTACCGCTAAATGAAAAACTGTTTTTT.

The chain carries TRBV12-3 or TRBV12-4 and TRBJ1-5; D gene ambiguous. With 2 bases removed from V and 4 bases from J, the gap between germline ends came to 6 bases. The length of the CDR3 is 13 residues. CDR3 region: CASSLQLNQPQHF. The CDR3 region has the DNA TGTGCCAGCAGTTTACAGTTAAATCAGCCCCAGCATTTT.

This chain joins TRBV4-1 and TRBJ2-7; D gene uncertain. CDR3 size: 14 residues. Per the germline V gene, CDR1 is MGHRA and CDR2 is YSYEKL. Trimming shortened V by 3 bases and J by 3 bases, and 12 bases separated the two germline ends. The CDR3 loop is CASSHSSPGYEQYF. As DNA, the CDR3 is TGCGCCAGCAGCCATTCCAGCCCGGGCTACGAGCAGTACTTC.

The table lists this clonotype with a few counts. The chain uses TRBV20-1 and TRBJ2-7; no clear D. Germline V gene sequence: CDR1 DFQATT, CDR2 SNEGSKA (reference sequence). V was shortened by 5 bases and J by 2 bases, with 13 bases between the two germline ends. The CDR3 length is 13 residues. The DNA of the CDR3 is TGCAGTGCTGGCTCGACATTCACCTACGAGCAGTACTTC. Protein sequence: CSAGSTFTYEQYF.

There are a few counts of this clonotype. The chain uses TRBV19 and TRBJ2-7, with D perhaps given as TRBD1 or TRBD2 (5 bases each). V lost 9 bases to trimming and J lost 6 bases, with 21 bases between them. Looked up from germline, CDR1 is LNHDA and CDR2 is SQIVND (reference sequence). The CDR3 consists of 14 residues. The CDR3 DNA follows: TGTGCCAGCTCTCGGGACGGGGAAGCCTCCGAGCAGTACTTC. As protein: CASSRDGEASEQYF.

The table lists this clonotype with a count of one. The junction departs from germline at one end; a sequencing error may be responsible. The rearrangement joins TRBV12-3 or TRBV12-4 to TRBJ2-3; D may match TRBD1 or TRBD2 (6 bases each). CDR3 length equals 14 residues. The CDR3 DNA sequence: TGTACCAGCAGTTACGGGGGCGGCGTTGATACGCAGTATTTT. It codes for CTSSYGGGVDTQYF.

The chain combines TRBV5-1 with TRBJ2-3, with D possibly TRBD2 on 5 matching bases. Germline-derived CDR1 and CDR2 are SGHRS and YFSETQ. CDR3 length equals 14 residues. Trimming took off 3 bases at V and 2 bases at J, with 10 bases between the two ends. The DNA of the CDR3 is TGCGCCAGCAGCTATTGGGAGAACACAGATACGCAGTATTTT. It codes for CASSYWENTDTQYF. Looking up the rest from reference TRBV5-1 and TRBJ2-3 gives the full variable domain: KAGVTQTPRYLIKTRGQQVTLSCSPISGHRSVSWYQQTPGQGLQFLFEYFSETQRNKGNFPGRFSGRQFSNSRSEMNVSTLELGDSALYLCASSYWENTDTQYFGPGTRLTVL.